This TCR beta chain originates from a study of blood T cell repertoires in COVID-19. About the research overall: From T cells, B-cell-depleted T cells, or PBMCs came the material, which was cDNA or gDNA.

All enrollees were roughly 18 to 90 years old and from approximately 24 US areas. Exposed volunteers were people who met a COVID-19 case within 2 weeks before study entry. The germline V gene has CDR1 SGHKS and CDR2 YYEKEE (reference sequence). V was trimmed by 2 bases and J by 10 bases, leaving 15 bases between them. This CDR3 is built from 13 residues. Authors' data handling: Reference gene primer amplification yielded estimated nucleated cell counts. Sequencing used immunoSEQ multiplex PCR; TCRdb keeps in-frame clones, though not all of them. That table gives V, J and clone size, and the DNA gave D and trimming. This sample has under 200,000 clones, with 84% found just once.

This sequence was found in a woman in her thirties who had been exposed to COVID-19. J is TRBJ1-1 and V is TRBV5-5, with D tentatively TRBD1 (6 bases). Sequenced input: PBMCs or T cells enriched from blood (not recorded which). The chain's CDR3 is CASSLDPTGLAFF. CDR3 DNA: TGTGCCAGCAGCTTAGACCCGACAGGTTTAGCTTTCTTT. Combining the CDR3 with reference TRBV5-5 and TRBJ1-1 gives the whole variable domain DAGVTQSPTHLIKTRGQQVTLRCSPISGHKSVSWYQQVLGQGPQFIFQYYEKEERGRGNFPDRFSARQFPNYSSELNVNALLLGDSALYLCASSLDPTGLAFFGQGTRLTVV.